The 2 T cell receptor beta chains below were found in one sample sequenced in a study of T cells in Graves' hyperthyroidism and ophthalmopathy. RNA transcripts provided the source from which TCR beta CDR3 regions were amplified. The HTBI primer set was used in a first-round RT-PCR of the TCR CDR3. TCRdb independently ran MiXCR on the multiplex PCR reads; one entry per CDR3 protein. Among some 700,000 distinct CDR3 sequences listed, 15% to 20% were seen once. Sequenced: blood. These receptors all stem from a man aged 45-65 years with Graves' hyperthyroidism.

This clonotype was seen repeatedly, ten times or more. The chain joins TRBV19 to TRBJ2-2; tentatively, D is TRBD2 (5 bases). Germline assignment: CDR1 LNHDA and CDR2 SQIVND (reference sequence). Trimming stripped 1 base from V and 4 bases from J, with 7 bases between. The length of the CDR3 is 14 residues. DNA for the CDR3: TGTGCCAGTAGTATAGCGGGGAGCACCGGGGAGCTGTTTTTT. It yields the protein CASSIAGSTGELFF.

Many counts were recorded for this clonotype. A read error is possible here, since a much larger clone lies one base away. The chain employs TRBV6-2 or TRBV6-3 and TRBJ1-4, with D unresolved. Germline V gives CDR1 MNHEY, CDR2 SVGEGT. The CDR3 is made up of 14 amino acids. The ends were cut back, 4 bases at V and 0 bases at J, with 6 bases in the middle. CDR3 DNA: TGTGCCAGCAGTTGGGCAGCAACTAATGAAAAACTGTTTTTT. Protein: CASSWAATNEKLFF.